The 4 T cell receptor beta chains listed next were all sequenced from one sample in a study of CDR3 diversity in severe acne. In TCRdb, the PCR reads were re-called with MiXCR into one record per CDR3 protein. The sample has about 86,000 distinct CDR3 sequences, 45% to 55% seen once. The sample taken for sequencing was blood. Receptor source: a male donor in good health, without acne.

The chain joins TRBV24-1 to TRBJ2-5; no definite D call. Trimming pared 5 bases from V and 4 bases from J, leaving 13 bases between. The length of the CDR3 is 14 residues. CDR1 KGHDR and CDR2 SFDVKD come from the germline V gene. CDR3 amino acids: CATSGVEGIETQYF. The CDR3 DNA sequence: TGTGCCACCAGTGGCGTGGAAGGGATAGAGACCCAGTACTTC.

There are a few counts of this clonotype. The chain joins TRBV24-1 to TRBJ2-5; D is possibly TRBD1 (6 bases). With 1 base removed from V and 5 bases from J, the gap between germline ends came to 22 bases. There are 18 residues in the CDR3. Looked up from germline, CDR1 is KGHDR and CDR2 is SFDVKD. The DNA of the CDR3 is TGTGCCACCAGTGATTTTCGAAACACAGGGTCTTCCGGGGAGACCCAGTACTTC. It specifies CATSDFRNTGSSGETQYF.

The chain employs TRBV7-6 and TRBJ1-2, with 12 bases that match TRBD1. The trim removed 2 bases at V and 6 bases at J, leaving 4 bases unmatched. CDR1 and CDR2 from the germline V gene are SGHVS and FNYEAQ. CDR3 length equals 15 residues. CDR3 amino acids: CASSLLGQGANGYTF. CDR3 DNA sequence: TGTGCCAGCAGCTTATTGGGACAGGGGGCGAATGGCTACACCTTC.

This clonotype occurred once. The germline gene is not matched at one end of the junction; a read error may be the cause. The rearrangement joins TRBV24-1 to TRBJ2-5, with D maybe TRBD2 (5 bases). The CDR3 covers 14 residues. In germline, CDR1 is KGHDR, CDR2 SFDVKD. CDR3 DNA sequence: TGTGCCAGCAGTGATCGAGGGTGGACGGAGACCCAGTACTTC. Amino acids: CASSDRGWTETQYF.